The 30 T cell receptor beta chains below all came from one sample that was sequenced in a study of T-cell reconstitution after alpha-beta-depleted transplantation in children (dated by TCRdb to between 2015 and 2016). The protocol used for the library was PCR. Data came from an Illumina HiSeq 2500. TCR libraries were prepared with molecular barcoding, using unique molecular identifiers to normalize TCRbeta repertoire quantification. TCRdb applied fastp at Q25 and MiXCR to the public reads, then kept only in-frame beta chains. CDR3 protein duplicates are merged, each entry listing the most common genes and DNA. In this sample the table shows roughly 220,000 distinct CDR3 sequences, 12% of which occur a single time. Roughly 2.6% of the sample is held by the ten biggest clonotypes. This specimen was PBMCs from the stem cell graft donor, taken from the stem cell graft. The receptors originated from a human donor who donated a stem cell graft to a child with acute lymphoblastic leukemia.

This clonotype was found many times. J is TRBJ2-3 and V is TRBV7-2; possible D gene TRBD2, 6 bases. The V and J ends lost 3 bases and 4 bases respectively, with 11 bases between them. Germline V CDR1 and CDR2: SGHTA, FQGNSA. This CDR3 is built from 14 residues. The CDR3 DNA sequence: TGTGCCAGCAGCTTTGGAGGGTTTGCAGATACGCAGTATTTT. Protein sequence: CASSFGGFADTQYF.

Notes on this clonotype: A clone one base away is much larger, so this may be a read error. The rearrangement joins TRBV20-1 to TRBJ2-1; TRBD1 is a possible D gene (5 bases). Germline V gene lookup returns CDR1 DFQATT and CDR2 SNEGSKA (reference sequence). CDR3 length: 15 amino acids. CDR3: CCARRLGVLWNEQFF. CDR3 nucleotides: TGCTGTGCTAGACGTTTAGGGGTGTTGTGGAATGAGCAGTTCTTC.

This clonotype was found many times. As DNA, the CDR3 is TGCGCCAGCAGCAGGGAAGGACAGGGTTCCTCCTACGAGCAGTACTTC. This gives the protein CASSREGQGSSYEQYF. The rearrangement uses TRBV5-1 and TRBJ2-7; 8 nucleotides align to TRBD1. The V gene end was trimmed by 4 bases and the J gene end by 0 bases; junction bases not matched to a gene: 9. Per the germline V gene, CDR1 is SGHRS and CDR2 is YFSETQ. This CDR3 is built from 16 residues.

In its sample, this clonotype was seen many times. The rearrangement uses TRBV12-3 or TRBV12-4 and TRBJ2-5, with a possible D match to TRBD1 (6 bases). The ends were cut back, 8 bases at V and 10 bases at J, with 23 bases in the middle. There are 14 residues in the CDR3. CDR3: CASGRIGQREYQYF. CDR3 DNA: TGTGCCAGCGGGAGAATTGGACAGAGAGAATACCAGTACTTC.

The sample holds many counts of this clonotype. V gene TRBV5-1 combines with J gene TRBJ1-1; perhaps TRBD1 as D (5 bases). Trimming stripped 4 bases from V and 1 base from J, with 11 bases between. Per germline, CDR1 SGHRS and CDR2 YFSETQ. The CDR3 is made up of 14 amino acids. The CDR3 DNA reads TGCGCCAGCAGCACCGGGACGGAGAACACTGAAGCTTTCTTT. It encodes CASSTGTENTEAFF.

This clonotype is a singleton in its sample. A junction boundary mismatches the germline segment, possibly from a read error. The chain uses TRBV6-1 and TRBJ2-7, with D hard to call. The CDR3 consists of 15 residues. Germline V gives CDR1 MNHNS, CDR2 SASEGT. CDR3 nucleotides: TGTGCCAGCAATAAACCCCGGGCTAAGTCCCACGAGCAGTACTTT. It codes for CASNKPRAKSHEQYF.

The genes are TRBV18 and TRBJ2-6; 7 nucleotides align to TRBD1. CDR3 length: 17 residues. Trimming took 6 bases from V and 2 from J; bases not matched to a gene: 10. Germline V CDR1 and CDR2: KGHSH, LQKENI. CDR3 DNA: TGTGCCAGCTCCCCCGGGACACAGGGGACTGGGGCCAACGTCCTGACTTTC. Protein sequence: CASSPGTQGTGANVLTF.

As concerns this clonotype: A single base separates this from a much larger clone, so it may be a read error. The J gene is TRBJ2-1, the V gene TRBV4-3; TRBD2 agrees at 8 bases. This CDR3 is built from 15 residues. Germline V gene sequence: CDR1 LGHNA, CDR2 YSLEER. The CDR3 here is CASSSRGGTYNVQFF. The CDR3 DNA reads TGCGCCAGCAGCTCCCGGGGGGGGACCTACAATGTGCAGTTCTTC.

The chain is built from TRBV28 and TRBJ2-7, with D possibly being TRBD1 or TRBD2 (6 bases each). Deletions cut 2 bases from V and 6 bases from J, with 17 bases between. CDR1 is MDHEN, CDR2 SYDVKM, per germline. CDR3 length: 15 residues. This CDR3 reads CASSLMGGTLGEQYF. The CDR3 DNA sequence: TGTGCCAGCAGTTTAATGGGCGGGACACTCGGCGAGCAGTACTTC.

In this sample, this clonotype turned up many times. The rearrangement joins TRBV4-3 to TRBJ2-2, with D perhaps TRBD2 (6 bases). The CDR3 length is 15 residues. CDR1 and CDR2 from the germline V gene are LGHNA and YSLEER. Deletions cut 4 bases from V and 5 bases from J, with 14 bases between. The chain's CDR3 is CASSPNGGRTGELFF. CDR3 in DNA: TGCGCCAGCAGCCCGAACGGGGGACGAACCGGGGAGCTGTTTTTT.

This clonotype was seen many times. V and J are TRBV5-1 and TRBJ1-6, with 12 bases matching TRBD1. CDR3 length equals 18 residues. The germline V gene encodes CDR1 SGHRS and CDR2 YFSETQ. J lost 9 bases, V lost 4 bases, and 14 bases had no gene match. The CDR3 loop reads CASSPNRDRGQRVSPLHF. CDR3 sequence (DNA): TGCGCCAGCAGCCCGAACCGGGACAGGGGGCAACGAGTTTCACCCCTCCACTTT.

This clonotype was seen ten or more times. The chain employs TRBV5-1 and TRBJ2-7; 8 bases are a match to TRBD1. The CDR3 contains 15 residues. The ends lost 4 bases at V and 0 bases at J; junction bases unmatched: 6. The germline CDR1 and CDR2 sequences are SGHRS and YFSETQ. Written as DNA, the CDR3 is TGCGCCAGCAGCCTACGACAGGGGAGCTCCTACGAGCAGTACTTC. Residues: CASSLRQGSSYEQYF.

This clonotype was observed many times. This sequence joins TRBV7-2 and TRBJ2-2; D unresolved. Trimming stripped 6 bases from V and 5 bases from J, with 13 bases between. The CDR3 covers 14 residues. Looked up from germline, CDR1 is SGHTA and CDR2 is FQGNSA. The CDR3 DNA reads TGTGCCAGCAGTCTCCGACGGACGACCGGGGAGCTGTTTTTT. It codes for CASSLRRTTGELFF.

This clonotype was detected many times. The V call is TRBV28, the J call TRBJ2-5; TRBD1 aligns across 12 bases. This CDR3 is 14 amino acids long. Losses at the gene ends were 6 bases for V and 6 bases for J; bases not matched to a gene: 5. Germline V gene sequence: CDR1 MDHEN, CDR2 SYDVKM. The CDR3 sequence: CASRGTGGAKTQYF. CDR3 DNA sequence: TGTGCCAGCAGGGGGACAGGGGGCGCGAAGACCCAGTACTTC. The full variable domain, its missing parts supplied by reference TRBV28 and TRBJ2-5, is DVKVTQSSRYLVKRTGEKVFLECVQDMDHENMFWYRQDPGLGLRLIYFSYDVKMKEKGDIPEGYSVSREKKERFSLILESASTNQTSMYLCASRGTGGAKTQYFGPGTRLLVL.

This clonotype occurred many times. The chain uses TRBV20-1 and TRBJ1-4; D call uncertain. Trimming cost V 0 bases and J 1 base, with 3 bases left between them. The CDR3 contains 13 residues. CDR1 is DFQATT, CDR2 SNEGSKA, per germline (reference sequence). The chain's CDR3 is CSARDRTNEKLFF. The CDR3 DNA reads TGCAGTGCTAGAGATAGAACTAATGAAAAACTGTTTTTT.

This clonotype has ten or more counts. The chain carries TRBV29-1 and TRBJ2-1; the match to TRBD2 covers 9 bases. This CDR3 has 15 residues. Germline V gene data show CDR1 as SQVTM and CDR2 as ANQGSEA. V was clipped by 8 bases and J by 6 bases; unmatched bases: 14. CDR3 region: CSFSDSAGGTNEQFF. CDR3 bases: TGCAGCTTTTCCGATTCAGCGGGAGGAACCAATGAGCAGTTCTTC.

This clonotype was recorded at least ten times. The V and J genes are TRBV7-2 and TRBJ2-7; D may match TRBD1 or TRBD2 (5 bases each). CDR1 SGHTA and CDR2 FQGNSA come from the germline V gene. Deletions cut 1 base from V and 3 bases from J, with 16 bases between. CDR3 length: 16 residues. The CDR3 nucleotides are TGTGCCAGCAGCTTAGGGGGCGGGCGTGTGGGCTACGAGCAGTACTTC. Residues: CASSLGGGRVGYEQYF.

This clonotype has a count of ten or more. J is TRBJ2-1 and V is TRBV11-2, with D possibly matching TRBD1 (6 bases). With 0 bases removed from V and 0 bases from J, the gap between germline ends came to 12 bases. CDR1 SGHAT and CDR2 FQNNGV come from the germline V gene. The CDR3 consists of 17 residues. CDR3 sequence reads: CASSLDGGYYSYNEQFF. Here the CDR3 DNA reads TGTGCCAGCAGCTTAGATGGGGGCTACTACTCCTACAATGAGCAGTTCTTC.

This clonotype occurred many times. The V gene is TRBV12-3 or TRBV12-4, the J gene TRBJ1-4, with 7 bases that match TRBD1. The V gene end was trimmed by 5 bases and the J gene end by 10 bases; junction bases not matched to a gene: 16. CDR3 length equals 16 residues. DNA for the CDR3: TGTGCCAGCAGTCAGGGACAGCTACTGAACGGGGCAAAACTGTTTTTT. This codes for CASSQGQLLNGAKLFF.

The chain employs TRBV19 and TRBJ1-1, with a possible D match to TRBD1 (5 bases). The germline gives CDR1 LNHDA, CDR2 SQIVND (reference sequence). The CDR3 runs to 16 residues. V lost 7 bases, J lost 3 bases, and 21 bases lay in between. The CDR3 DNA sequence: TGTGCCAGTACCAGAGGGAGGGGCGCAATGGACACTGAAGCTTTCTTT. This codes for CASTRGRGAMDTEAFF.

This clonotype was recorded many times. The chain recombines TRBV7-6 with TRBJ2-1; D may be TRBD2 (5 bases). The V end was cut by 8 bases, the J end by 0 bases, with 17 bases between. The CDR3 sequence is 16 residues long. Per germline, CDR1 SGHVS and CDR2 FNYEAQ. The chain's CDR3 is CASRASPEGSYNEQFF. DNA of the CDR3: TGTGCCAGCCGAGCTAGCCCAGAAGGCTCCTACAATGAGCAGTTCTTC.

This clonotype was seen ten or more times. The CDR3 protein is CASSLVIRVGRQDTEAFF. The CDR3 DNA reads as TGTGCCAGCAGCTTAGTCATCAGGGTAGGCCGTCAGGACACTGAAGCTTTCTTT. The chain has TRBV7-9 and TRBJ1-1; D is possibly TRBD1 (5 bases). This CDR3 is 18 amino acids long. V was pared by 1 base and J by 3 bases, with 21 bases between. In germline, CDR1 is SEHNR, CDR2 FQNEAQ (reference sequence).

On this clonotype: This may be a read error, as it is one base from a much larger clone. The chain recombines TRBV7-6 with TRBJ1-1; D remains unclear. CDR3 length: 13 amino acids. With 2 bases removed from V and 3 bases from J, the gap between germline ends came to 7 bases. Germline V gene data show CDR1 as SGHVS and CDR2 as FNYEAQ. CDR3: CASSLPAYTEAFF. In nucleotides, the CDR3 is TGTGCCAGCAGCTTACCTGCATACACTGAAGCTTTCTTT.

This clonotype was seen ten or more times. The V call is TRBV29-1, the J call TRBJ2-7, with 8 bases aligning to TRBD1. V shed 4 bases, J shed 3 bases, and the junction held 11 bases outside the gene matches. This CDR3 is built from 15 residues. In germline, CDR1 is SQVTM, CDR2 ANQGSEA. CDR3 residues: CSVGGRTGRVYEQYF. The CDR3, as DNA: TGCAGCGTTGGGGGGAGGACAGGGAGAGTCTACGAGCAGTACTTC.

In this sample, this clonotype turned up many times. The V and J genes are TRBV19 and TRBJ2-1; TRBD2 agrees at 7 bases. Germline CDR1 LNHDA, CDR2 SQIVND (reference sequence). The CDR3 consists of 15 residues. J gave up 8 bases and V 3 bases, and 10 bases lay outside the gene matches. In nucleotides, the CDR3 is TGTGCCAGTAGTATTGGCGGGAGAGGGCCCGATGAGCAGTTCTTC. Translating gives CASSIGGRGPDEQFF.

The V and J genes are TRBV30 and TRBJ1-1, with no clear D. With 2 bases removed from V and 3 bases from J, the gap between germline ends came to 4 bases. The germline gives CDR1 GTSNPN, CDR2 SVGIG (reference sequence). The CDR3 is 11 residues long. CDR3 sequence: CAWSRYTEAFF. The CDR3 DNA sequence: TGTGCCTGGAGTCGGTACACTGAAGCTTTCTTT.

This clonotype was observed many times. The chain combines TRBV7-9 with TRBJ2-1; possible D gene TRBD2, 6 bases. The CDR3 extends over 15 amino acids. The V end lost 1 base, the J end lost 6 bases, and 13 bases lay between the germline ends. CDR1 SEHNR and CDR2 FQNEAQ come from the germline V gene (reference sequence). DNA of the CDR3: TGTGCCAGCAGCTTAGGTGTCGGGAGTTTCAATGAGCAGTTCTTC. Protein: CASSLGVGSFNEQFF. The full variable domain, its missing parts supplied by reference TRBV7-9 and TRBJ2-1, is DTGVSQNPRHKITKRGQNVTFRCDPISEHNRLYWYRQTLGQGPEFLTYFQNEAQLEKSRLLSDRFSAERPKGSFSTLEIQRTEQGDSAMYLCASSLGVGSFNEQFFGPGTRLTVL.

There are many counts of this clonotype. The chain uses TRBV29-1 and TRBJ1-2; no definite D call. Trimming left V 2 bases short and J 4 bases short, with 8 bases between. The CDR3 sequence is 12 residues long. Germline V gene lookup returns CDR1 SQVTM and CDR2 ANQGSEA. The CDR3 sequence: CSVESLGYGYTF. The CDR3, as DNA: TGCAGCGTTGAAAGTCTTGGCTATGGCTACACCTTC.

A word on this clonotype: With a much larger clone just one base away, this may be a read error. The rearrangement joins TRBV4-3 to TRBJ1-6, with a weak D call TRBD1 (6 bases). V lost 2 bases and J lost 12, with 11 bases in between. CDR1 and CDR2 from the germline V gene are LGHNA and YSLEER. The CDR3 loop spans 13 amino acids. The CDR3 DNA sequence: TGCGCCAGCAGCCAAAACTCAGGGGAACCCCTCCACTTT. It yields the protein CASSQNSGEPLHF.

The sample holds many counts of this clonotype. The chain couples TRBV12-3 or TRBV12-4 to TRBJ2-1, with TRBD2 matching 9 bases. Trimming took 3 bases from V and 6 from J; bases not matched to a gene: 6. The CDR3 consists of 15 residues. CDR3 DNA: TGTGCCAGCAGTTTTTTAGTAGCGGGAGTCAATGAGCAGTTCTTC. Its protein is CASSFLVAGVNEQFF.